The 7 T cell receptor beta chains reported below all come from one sample, sequenced in a study of shared clonotypes between healthy human individuals. TCRdb keeps only in-frame clones here, not all; method: immunoSEQ multiplex PCR. Of about 2.2 million clones listed, 90% to 95% are singletons. Naive CD8 cells comprised CD45RO-negative, CCR7-positively selected cells, excluding terminally differentiated effector memory CD45RA+ cells. The sequenced material came from naive CD8+ T cells from PBMCs. The receptor set was obtained from a man between 18 and 29 years old in good health. Some clones in this sample may be carry-over from other donors' samples.

This chain joins TRBV7-8 and TRBJ1-1; 11 bases line up with TRBD1. The length of the CDR3 is 16 residues. Per germline, CDR1 SGHVS and CDR2 FQNEAQ. The V gene end was trimmed by 4 bases and the J gene end by 6 bases; junction bases not matched to a gene: 10. The CDR3 coding sequence is TGTGCCAGCAGCTCGATTTTAGGACAGGGGGCCCCTGAAGCTTTCTTT. It translates to CASSSILGQGAPEAFF.

The table lists this clone with a few counts. V usage is TRBV28 and J usage is TRBJ1-1; TRBD1 agrees at 11 bases. The germline gives CDR1 MDHEN, CDR2 SYDVKM. V dropped 7 bases and J dropped 4; count of bases not matched to a gene: 5. CDR3 length equals 14 residues. The CDR3 sequence is CASTFGTGGTEAFF. CDR3 nucleotides: TGTGCCAGCACCTTCGGGACAGGGGGCACTGAAGCTTTCTTT.

This clone has only a few counts. V usage is TRBV19 and J usage is TRBJ1-4, with D uncertain. This CDR3 has 14 amino acids. CDR1 is LNHDA and CDR2 is SQIVND in the germline V gene (reference sequence). The germline V and J ends were trimmed by 7 bases and 3 bases, with 12 bases remaining between them. The CDR3 coding sequence is TGTGCCAGTAACCCCCGACCGTCTAATGAAAAACTGTTTTTT. Protein product: CASNPRPSNEKLFF.

The V call is TRBV14, the J call TRBJ1-2; the D is unclear. This CDR3 contains 15 residues. Germline V gives CDR1 SGHDN, CDR2 FVKESK. The V end was cut by 0 bases, the J end by 8 bases, with 16 bases between. CDR3: CASSQDLWAQGGYTF. CDR3 nucleotides: TGTGCCAGCAGCCAAGATCTGTGGGCCCAAGGGGGCTACACCTTC.

In this sample, this clone turned up once. The V and J genes are TRBV7-8 and TRBJ1-1, with D perhaps TRBD1 (6 bases). In germline, CDR1 is SGHVS, CDR2 FQNEAQ. V lost 7 bases and J lost 1, with 13 bases in between. The CDR3 runs to 14 residues. The CDR3 loop reads CASIPDSANTEAFF. DNA of the CDR3: TGTGCCAGCATACCGGACAGCGCGAACACTGAAGCTTTCTTT. Using reference TRBV7-8 and TRBJ1-1 for the parts outside the CDR3, the full variable domain is GAGVSQSPRYKVAKRGQDVALRCDPISGHVSLFWYQQALGQGPEFLTYFQNEAQLDKSGLPSDRFFAERPEGSVSTLKIQRTQQEDSAVYLCASIPDSANTEAFFGQGTRLTVV.

The rearrangement links TRBV5-6 to TRBJ2-1; 9 bases are a match to TRBD1. The CDR3 has 18 amino acids. The germline gives CDR1 SGHDT, CDR2 YYEEEE. V lost 4 bases and J lost 14; bases outside the gene matches: 25. CDR3 DNA sequence: TGTGCCAGCAGCCCGGCGGAGGGACAGGGATTATTTCCCCTGAGGAAGTTCTTC. Translating it yields CASSPAEGQGLFPLRKFF.

The genes are TRBV27 and TRBJ2-1; 12 positions agree with TRBD2. With V trimmed by 8 bases and J by 6 bases, 8 bases remained unmatched. CDR1 and CDR2 from the germline V gene are MNHEY and SMNVEV (reference sequence). CDR3 size: 15 residues. CDR3 residues: CASAKLAGGLNEQFF. DNA of the CDR3: TGTGCCAGCGCTAAACTAGCGGGAGGTCTCAATGAGCAGTTCTTC.